One and the same sample provided the 11 T cell receptor beta chains below, sequenced in a study of T cells in women clearing cervical HPV infection. Only in-frame clones appear in the TCRdb table, and some are missing; sequencing was by immunoSEQ multiplex PCR. The sample table includes around 44,000 clones. Sequencing input: blood buffy coat. The source is a woman between 18 and 70 years old with a cervical HPV16 infection that either progressed to CIN3+ or cleared (not recorded which).

In regard to this clone: The CDR3 end is not reached by the read, which stops 3 residues before it; the germline J gene fills it in. This chain joins TRBV28 and TRBJ2-3; 7 positions match TRBD1. Trimming cost V 6 bases and J 1 base; bases outside gene matches: 4. The germline CDR1 and CDR2 sequences are MDHEN and SYDVKM. The CDR3 consists of 14 residues. The CDR3 bases that were read are TGTGCCAGCAGCTACGACAGGGGCACAGATACG. Protein product: CASSYDRGTDT. The entire CDR3 protein is CASSYDRGTDTQYF.

Partial CDR3 DNA: TGTGCCAGTACACAGGGGAATCAGCCC. This gives the protein CASTQGNQP. The whole CDR3 protein reads CASTQGNQPQHF. The rearrangement uses TRBV19 and TRBJ1-5; 7 nucleotides agree with TRBD1. The read terminates 3 residues before the CDR3 end, so the remaining end is supplied by the germline J gene. The CDR3 length is 12 residues. Per germline, CDR1 LNHDA and CDR2 SQIVND (reference sequence). Trimming removed 7 bases from V and 4 bases from J; junction bases left unmatched: 1.

Notes on this clone: Sequencing ends 3 residues short of the CDR3 end; the germline J gene provides the rest. The chain uses TRBV19 and TRBJ2-1, with D possibly being TRBD1 (5 bases). The CDR3 is made up of 16 amino acids. Trimming took 4 bases from V and 3 from J, leaving 16 bases between them. The V gene's germline CDR1 is LNHDA and CDR2 SQIVND (reference sequence). The part of the CDR3 DNA that was read is TGTGCCAGTAGTACCAACCCAGGGTATGGCTACAATGAG. Its translation is CASSTNPGYGYNE. The entire CDR3 protein is CASSTNPGYGYNEQFF.

On this clone itself: The read finishes 3 residues shy of the CDR3 end, and the germline J gene is used to complete it. The J gene is TRBJ2-7, the V gene TRBV2; D is tentatively TRBD1 or TRBD2 (7 bases each). V was clipped by 0 bases and J by 5 bases, with 14 bases between them. There are 15 residues in the CDR3. Germline assignment: CDR1 SNHLY and CDR2 FYNNEI. The part of the CDR3 DNA that was read is TGTGCCAGCAGTGAAGCGATCAGGGGGAGGGACGAG. Translation: CASSEAIRGRDE. The complete CDR3 reads CASSEAIRGRDEQYF.

Details on this clone: The CDR3 end lies 3 residues beyond the end of the read and is filled in from the germline J gene. The genes are TRBV6-1 and TRBJ2-3; the match to TRBD1 covers 10 bases. The CDR3 has 15 amino acids. Trimming took 3 bases from V and 1 from J; bases not matched to a gene: 1. Germline loops: CDR1 MNHNS, CDR2 SASEGT. Here the CDR3 reads CASSEGTGGTDTQYF. The DNA read from the CDR3 is TGTGCCAGCAGTGAGGGGACAGGGGGCACAGATACG.

Regarding this clone: From the germline J gene comes the end of the CDR3, since the read stops 3 residues before it. V is TRBV13 and J is TRBJ2-1, with TRBD2 matching 12 bases. Germline lookup yields CDR1 PRHDT and CDR2 FYEKMQ (reference sequence). J was trimmed by 7 bases and V by 5 bases; bases with no gene match: 9. The CDR3 is 16 amino acids. CDR3 loop: CASSPGLAGRLNEQFF. CDR3 DNA, as far as it was read: TGTGCCAGCAGCCCAGGACTAGCGGGAAGGTTGAATGAG. Full variable domain (outside the CDR3, taken from reference TRBV13 and TRBJ2-1): AAGVIQSPRHLIKEKRETATLKCYPIPRHDTVYWYQQGPGQDPQFLISFYEKMQSDKGSIPDRFSAQQFSDYHSELNMSSLELGDSALYFCASSPGLAGRLNEQFFGPGTRLTVL.

Comment on this clone: The read halts 3 residues ahead of the CDR3 end, with the missing end drawn from the germline J gene. This chain connects TRBV7-3 to TRBJ2-1; 10 nucleotides match TRBD2. The CDR3 extends over 15 amino acids. Trimming took 5 bases from V and 3 from J; bases not matched to a gene: 4. Germline V gene data show CDR1 as SGHTA and CDR2 as FQGTGA. The CDR3 loop reads CASSPLAGSYNEQFF. The covered CDR3 bases are TGTGCCAGCAGCCCACTAGCGGGAAGCTACAATGAG.

Points on this clone: With the read ending 3 residues before the CDR3 end, the germline J gene is used to fill in that end. The V and J genes are TRBV12-3 or TRBV12-4 and TRBJ2-5, with D possibly TRBD2 on 5 matching bases. V lost 3 bases and J 5 bases, leaving 10 bases between the germline ends. This CDR3 has 13 residues. The part of the CDR3 DNA that was read is TGTGCCAGCAGTTTGGACGGCGGGGAGACC. Translated, it gives CASSLDGGET. The whole CDR3 reads CASSLDGGETQYF.

Worth noting for this clone: The read ends 3 residues shy of where the CDR3 ends; the end is completed using the germline J gene. The chain is built from TRBV19 and TRBJ1-3; D call uncertain. Germline V gene sequence: CDR1 LNHDA, CDR2 SQIVND (reference sequence). The CDR3 is 15 amino acids. The V gene lost 7 bases and the J gene lost 0 bases, with 13 bases spanning the gap. CDR3 DNA (partial): TGTGCCAGTAAGATTGGGCCATCCTCTGGAAACACC. This translates into CASKIGPSSGNT. The whole CDR3 reads CASKIGPSSGNTIYF.

As concerns this clone: From the germline J gene comes the end of the CDR3, since the read stops 3 residues before it. V usage is TRBV19 and J usage is TRBJ1-5; D gene ambiguous. Germline-derived CDR1 and CDR2 are LNHDA and SQIVND (reference sequence). There are 13 residues in the CDR3. Trimming shortened V by 8 bases and J by 1 base, and 9 bases separated the two germline ends. The CDR3 loop is CASYAGSNQPQHF. The sequenced part of the CDR3 DNA is TGTGCCAGTTATGCCGGGAGCAATCAGCCC.

A note on this clone: With the read ending 3 residues before the CDR3 end, the germline J gene is used to fill in that end. The rearrangement links TRBV20-1 to TRBJ1-6, with D possibly being TRBD1 (6 bases). CDR3 length: 13 residues. V was clipped by 4 bases and J by 12 bases, with 16 bases between them. Germline CDR1 and CDR2: DFQATT and SNEGSKA (reference sequence). The CDR3 reads CSAIDRSRGPLHF. The sequenced CDR3 bases are TGCAGTGCTATAGACAGGTCCCGAGGACCC.